The next 21 T cell receptor beta chains were all read from a single sample in a study of T-cell memory formation after mild COVID-19 (dated by TCRdb to about 2021). The library came from 5' RACE. These reads were obtained on an Illumina NovaSeq 6000. TCRdb reran the public reads through fastp at Q25 and MiXCR, keeping productive beta chains. Identical CDR3 protein sequences are pooled into one entry, listed with their most common genes and DNA. The sample table contains about 320,000 distinct CDR3 sequences; only one count was recorded for 14% of them. The leading ten clones occupy around 20% of the sample. The sample was PBMCs or a T cell subset sorted from them (not recorded which). The receptors originated from a man aged 18 to 29 who had mild COVID-19 (a few samples of this study predate the infection). The sample titles of this study are shuffled in the database, so cell type and time point are left out; the donor was told from shared clones.

The chain combines TRBV6-4 with TRBJ2-3, with 11 bases aligning to TRBD2. Per germline, CDR1 MRHNA and CDR2 SNTAGT. The CDR3 runs 15 residues. J lost 3 bases, V lost 6 bases, and 5 bases had no gene match. The CDR3 nucleotides read TGTGCCAGCAGCACCATAGCGGGGGGGACAGATACGCAGTATTTT. Residues: CASSTIAGGTDTQYF.

The sample holds one count of this clonotype. The rearrangement uses TRBV4-3 and TRBJ2-1, with D unresolved. Per the germline V gene, CDR1 is LGHNA and CDR2 is YSLEER. This CDR3 contains 13 residues. Trimming stripped 3 bases from V and 5 bases from J, with 8 bases between. Here the CDR3 reads CASSQIVHNEQFF. The CDR3 DNA sequence: TGCGCCAGCAGCCAGATAGTCCACAATGAGCAGTTCTTC.

This clonotype has just a few counts. This sequence joins TRBV7-9 and TRBJ1-4, with D maybe TRBD1 (5 bases). V was pared by 4 bases and J by 8 bases, with 11 bases between. CDR1 and CDR2 from the germline V gene are SEHNR and FQNEAQ (reference sequence). The CDR3 extends over 13 amino acids. This CDR3 is CASSSRGGEKLFF. The CDR3 region has the DNA TGTGCCAGCAGCTCCCGGGGGGGAGAAAAACTGTTTTTT.

The chain uses TRBV30 and TRBJ2-1; 7 nucleotides agree with TRBD1. Germline CDR1 reads GTSNPN; CDR2 reads SVGIG (reference sequence). There are 12 residues in the CDR3. J gave up 9 bases and V 4 bases, and 6 bases lay outside the gene matches. DNA of the CDR3: TGTGCCTGGAAAGGGGGCATCCTTGAGCAGTTCTTC. Translation gives CAWKGGILEQFF.

This chain uses TRBV5-1 with TRBJ2-1; no clear D gene. Trimming pared 3 bases from V and 0 bases from J, leaving 7 bases between. Germline CDR1 is SGHRS and CDR2 is YFSETQ. This CDR3 is built from 14 residues. The CDR3 DNA reads TGCGCCAGCAGCTCGCTCAGCTCCTACAATGAGCAGTTCTTC. Its translation: CASSSLSSYNEQFF.

The table lists this clonotype with a few counts. The chain joins TRBV12-3 or TRBV12-4 to TRBJ2-7; D perhaps matches TRBD1 (5 bases). This CDR3 has 14 amino acids. V was cut by 8 bases and J by 3 bases, with 17 bases left in between. The CDR3 bases are TGTGCCAGCGGGGCAGGGCTTAAAATCTACGAGCAGTACTTC. Translating gives CASGAGLKIYEQYF.

This clonotype has at least ten counts. V and J are TRBV29-1 and TRBJ1-5, with TRBD1 matching 8 bases. CDR1 is SQVTM, CDR2 ANQGSEA, per germline. The J segment lost 4 bases and the V segment lost 6 bases, leaving 5 bases of the junction unmatched. The CDR3 is made up of 13 amino acids. CDR3 region: CSVAGQENQPQHF. The CDR3 DNA follows: TGCAGCGTGGCGGGACAGGAGAATCAGCCCCAGCATTTT.

The DNA for the CDR3 is TGTGCCAGCAGCTTGGGGGACAGGGGCGACAATGAGCAGTTCTTC. Its protein product is CASSLGDRGDNEQFF. This chain links TRBV7-3 with TRBJ2-1, with TRBD1 identical over 10 bases. From germline, CDR1 is SGHTA and CDR2 FQGTGA. This CDR3 is built from 15 residues. V was clipped by 3 bases and J by 5 bases; unmatched bases: 4. The whole variable domain, remainder taken from reference TRBV7-3 and TRBJ2-1, is GAGVSQTPSNKVTEKGKYVELRCDPISGHTALYWYRQSLGQGPEFLIYFQGTGAADDSGLPNDRFFAVRPEGSVSTLKIQRTERGDSAVYLCASSLGDRGDNEQFFGPGTRLTVL.

The table lists this clonotype with a few counts. The genes are TRBV3-2 and TRBJ2-1. TRBV3-2 is listed as a pseudogene. This CDR3 is built from 15 residues. The CDR3 spells CASSQDPVAYNEQFF. In nucleotides, the CDR3 is TGTGCCAGCAGCCAAGATCCGGTGGCGTACAATGAGCAGTTCTTC.

This clonotype appeared a few times. The rearrangement joins TRBV6-2 or TRBV6-3 to TRBJ2-3; D gene uncertain. The germline V gene has CDR1 MNHEY and CDR2 SVGEGT. CDR3 length: 14 residues. The germline V and J ends were trimmed by 5 bases and 1 base, with 10 bases remaining between them. The CDR3 loop reads CASSRQQGTDTQYF. The CDR3 DNA sequence: TGTGCCAGCAGTAGGCAACAAGGCACAGATACGCAGTATTTT.

The gene calls are TRBV11-2 and TRBJ2-5, with 11 bases identical to TRBD2. Germline assignment: CDR1 SGHAT and CDR2 FQNNGV. Germline trimming cut 4 bases from V and 5 bases from J; bases unmatched to any gene: 18. CDR3 length: 19 residues. The CDR3, as DNA: TGTGCCAGCAGCTCCCAAGGTGTGGTTGAGACTAGCGGGGCGGAGACCCAGTACTTC. Protein: CASSSQGVVETSGAETQYF.

This clonotype has a handful of counts. The chain recombines TRBV6-1 with TRBJ2-2; D call uncertain. Germline lookup yields CDR1 MNHNS and CDR2 SASEGT. The CDR3 is made up of 15 amino acids. V lost 6 bases to trimming and J lost 1 base, with 12 bases between them. CDR3 sequence (DNA): TGTGCCAGCAGAGTTTCCGACGGGAACACCGGGGAGCTGTTTTTT. Its protein is CASRVSDGNTGELFF.

The chain joins TRBV6-2 or TRBV6-3 to TRBJ1-1, with D unclear. Per the germline V gene, CDR1 is MNHEY and CDR2 is SVGEGT. Deletions cut 8 bases from V and 3 bases from J, with 10 bases between. The CDR3 extends over 12 amino acids. CDR3 coding DNA: TGTGCCAGCTTCGACCGGTACACTGAAGCTTTCTTT. It encodes CASFDRYTEAFF.

V is TRBV7-6 and J is TRBJ1-1; 8 positions match TRBD1. The V gene's germline CDR1 is SGHVS and CDR2 FNYEAQ. Trimming took 2 bases from V and 1 from J; bases not matched to a gene: 3. This CDR3 has 15 amino acids. The CDR3 DNA reads TGTGCCAGCAGCTTATCGACAGGGGCGAACACTGAAGCTTTCTTT. Its protein is CASSLSTGANTEAFF.

This clonotype was seen more than once but under ten times. V and J are TRBV9 and TRBJ1-3; D is unresolved. CDR1 and CDR2 from the germline V gene are SGDLS and YYNGEE. V was clipped by 0 bases and J by 0 bases, with 10 bases between them. The CDR3 spans 16 residues. The CDR3 protein is CASSVELASSGNTIYF. The CDR3 DNA sequence: TGTGCCAGCAGCGTAGAACTTGCGAGCTCTGGAAACACCATATATTTT.

This chain connects TRBV5-1 to TRBJ2-1; D may be TRBD2 (5 bases). The CDR3 totals 16 residues. Germline-derived CDR1 and CDR2 are SGHRS and YFSETQ. With 4 bases removed from V and 0 bases from J, the gap between germline ends came to 14 bases. CDR3: CASSTGLGISYNEQFF. The CDR3 DNA reads TGCGCCAGCAGCACGGGGTTGGGGATCTCCTACAATGAGCAGTTCTTC.

This clonotype has more than one count but fewer than ten. V usage is TRBV7-2 and J usage is TRBJ2-1; 9 positions agree with TRBD2. The CDR3 extends over 16 amino acids. V lost 4 bases, J lost 9 bases, and 13 bases stayed unmatched. Germline values: CDR1 SGHTA, CDR2 FQGNSA. DNA of the CDR3: TGTGCCAGCAGCTCCCCTCGGGGCGGGGGGGGAATTGAGCAGTTCTTC. It yields the protein CASSSPRGGGGIEQFF.

This clonotype was counted only a few times. The chain combines TRBV12-3 or TRBV12-4 with TRBJ1-1, with D possibly matching TRBD1 (6 bases). Trimming removed 7 bases from V and 4 bases from J, with 19 bases in between. This CDR3 comprises 15 residues. This chain's CDR3 is CASTPTGSRVTEAFF. The DNA for the CDR3 is TGTGCCAGCACCCCGACAGGTTCCAGGGTCACTGAAGCTTTCTTT.

This clonotype occurred a few times. The chain is built from TRBV24-1 and TRBJ1-1; 8 nucleotides align to TRBD1. Unmatched junction bases numbered 3, after V lost 4 bases and J lost 3 bases. The CDR3 consists of 14 residues. Germline CDR1 KGHDR, CDR2 SFDVKD. The CDR3 DNA follows: TGTGCCACCAGTGACTCGACAGGGGACACTGAAGCTTTCTTT. Translation gives CATSDSTGDTEAFF.

This clonotype was counted between two and nine times. V gene TRBV7-9 combines with J gene TRBJ1-1; TRBD1 agrees at 11 bases. Germline CDR1 SEHNR, CDR2 FQNEAQ (reference sequence). The CDR3 has 16 amino acids. V shed 1 base and J 1 base; nucleotides not matched to a gene: 2. The CDR3: CASSLGTGGANTEAFF. The CDR3 DNA sequence: TGTGCCAGCAGCTTAGGGACAGGGGGCGCGAACACTGAAGCTTTCTTT.

In this sample, this clonotype turned up a few times. The rearrangement uses TRBV5-1 and TRBJ2-1; weak D call: TRBD2 (7 bases). The CDR3 totals 15 residues. The V gene's germline CDR1 is SGHRS and CDR2 YFSETQ. Between the trimmed V and J ends, which lost 1 base and 7 bases, there was a span of 15 bases. The CDR3 region is CASSLNPGGGNEQFF. The CDR3 DNA reads as TGCGCCAGCAGCTTGAACCCGGGGGGCGGGAATGAGCAGTTCTTC. Using reference TRBV5-1 and TRBJ2-1 for the parts outside the CDR3, the full variable domain is KAGVTQTPRYLIKTRGQQVTLSCSPISGHRSVSWYQQTPGQGLQFLFEYFSETQRNKGNFPGRFSGRQFSNSRSEMNVSTLELGDSALYLCASSLNPGGGNEQFFGPGTRLTVL.